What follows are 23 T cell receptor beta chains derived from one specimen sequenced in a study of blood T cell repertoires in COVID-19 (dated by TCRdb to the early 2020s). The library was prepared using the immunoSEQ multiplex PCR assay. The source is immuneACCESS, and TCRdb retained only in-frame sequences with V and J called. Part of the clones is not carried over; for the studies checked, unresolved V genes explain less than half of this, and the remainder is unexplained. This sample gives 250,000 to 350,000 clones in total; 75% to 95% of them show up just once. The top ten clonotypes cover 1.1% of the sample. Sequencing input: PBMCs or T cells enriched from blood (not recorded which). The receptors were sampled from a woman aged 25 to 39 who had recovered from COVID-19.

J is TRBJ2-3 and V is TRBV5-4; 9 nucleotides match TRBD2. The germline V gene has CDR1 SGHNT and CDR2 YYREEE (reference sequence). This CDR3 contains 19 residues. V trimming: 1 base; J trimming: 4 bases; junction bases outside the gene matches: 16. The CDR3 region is CASSLMFSAAGGRADTQYF. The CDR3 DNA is TGTGCCAGCAGCTTGATGTTTAGCGCGGCGGGAGGGCGGGCAGATACGCAGTATTTT.

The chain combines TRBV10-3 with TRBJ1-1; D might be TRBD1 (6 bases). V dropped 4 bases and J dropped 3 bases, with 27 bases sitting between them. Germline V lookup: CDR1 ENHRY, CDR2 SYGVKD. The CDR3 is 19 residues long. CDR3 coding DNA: TGTGCCATCAGTGTGCAGGGGCGCTGGGGGGGGAACCAGGACACTGAAGCTTTCTTT. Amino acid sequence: CAISVQGRWGGNQDTEAFF.

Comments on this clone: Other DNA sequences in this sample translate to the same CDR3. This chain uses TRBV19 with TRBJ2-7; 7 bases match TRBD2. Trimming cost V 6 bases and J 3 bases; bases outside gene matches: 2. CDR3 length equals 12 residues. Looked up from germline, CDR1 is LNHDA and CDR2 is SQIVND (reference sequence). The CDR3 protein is CASSPGGYEQYF. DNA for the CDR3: TGTGCCAGTAGCCCGGGAGGCTACGAGCAGTACTTC.

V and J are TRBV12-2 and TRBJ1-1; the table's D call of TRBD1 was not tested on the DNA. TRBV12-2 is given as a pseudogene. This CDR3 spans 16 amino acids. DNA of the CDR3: TGTGCAAGTCGCCCCCGAGATACAGCCATGAACACTGAAGCTTTCTTT. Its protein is CASRPRDTAMNTEAFF.

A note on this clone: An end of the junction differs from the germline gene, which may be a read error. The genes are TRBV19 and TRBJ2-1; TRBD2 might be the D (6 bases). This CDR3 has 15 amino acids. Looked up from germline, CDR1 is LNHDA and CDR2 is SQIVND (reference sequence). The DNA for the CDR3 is TGTGCCAGTAGAATAGCTGCGGGATCCTACAATGAGCAGTTCTTC. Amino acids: CASRIAAGSYNEQFF.

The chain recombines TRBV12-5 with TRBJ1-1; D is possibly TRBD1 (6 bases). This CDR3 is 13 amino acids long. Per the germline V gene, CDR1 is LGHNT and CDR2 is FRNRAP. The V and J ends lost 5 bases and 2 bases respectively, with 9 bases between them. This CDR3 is CASGLDRNTEAFF. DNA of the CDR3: TGTGCTAGTGGTCTGGACAGAAACACTGAAGCTTTCTTT. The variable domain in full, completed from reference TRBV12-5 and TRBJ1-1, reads DARVTQTPRHKVTEMGQEVTMRCQPILGHNTVFWYRQTMMQGLELLAYFRNRAPLDDSGMPKDRFSAEMPDATLATLKIQPSEPRDSAVYFCASGLDRNTEAFFGQGTRLTVV.

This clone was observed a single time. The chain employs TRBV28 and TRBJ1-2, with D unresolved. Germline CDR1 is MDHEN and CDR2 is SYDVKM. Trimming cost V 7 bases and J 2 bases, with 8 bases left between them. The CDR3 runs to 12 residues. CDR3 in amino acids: CASTQINYGYTF. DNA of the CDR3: TGTGCCAGCACCCAGATCAACTATGGCTACACCTTC.

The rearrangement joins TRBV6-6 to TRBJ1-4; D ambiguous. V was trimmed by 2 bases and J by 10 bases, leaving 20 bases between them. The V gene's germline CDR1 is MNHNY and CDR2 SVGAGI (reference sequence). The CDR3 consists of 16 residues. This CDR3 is CASSYDHGSSGGKLFF. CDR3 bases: TGTGCCAGCAGTTACGACCACGGGTCCTCAGGAGGAAAACTGTTTTTT.

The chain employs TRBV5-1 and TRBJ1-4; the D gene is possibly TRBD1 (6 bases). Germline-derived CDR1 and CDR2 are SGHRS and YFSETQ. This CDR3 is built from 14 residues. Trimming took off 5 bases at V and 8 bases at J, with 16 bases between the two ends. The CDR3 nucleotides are TGCGCCAGCAGGCCGACAGGACCGTCGGAAAAACTGTTTTTT. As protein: CASRPTGPSEKLFF. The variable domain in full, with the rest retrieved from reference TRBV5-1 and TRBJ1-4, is KAGVTQTPRYLIKTRGQQVTLSCSPISGHRSVSWYQQTPGQGLQFLFEYFSETQRNKGNFPGRFSGRQFSNSRSEMNVSTLELGDSALYLCASRPTGPSEKLFFGSGTQLSVL.

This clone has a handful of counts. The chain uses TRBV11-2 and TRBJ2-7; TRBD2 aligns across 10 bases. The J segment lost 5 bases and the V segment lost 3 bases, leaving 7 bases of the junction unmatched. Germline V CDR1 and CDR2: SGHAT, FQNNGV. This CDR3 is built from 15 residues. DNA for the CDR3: TGTGCCAGCAGCTTCAGGACTAGCGGCTACAACGAGCAGTACTTC. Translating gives CASSFRTSGYNEQYF.

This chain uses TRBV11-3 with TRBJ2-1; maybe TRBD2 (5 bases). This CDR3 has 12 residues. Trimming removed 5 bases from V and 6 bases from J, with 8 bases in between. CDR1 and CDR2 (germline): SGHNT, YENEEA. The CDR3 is CASSPSGNEQFF. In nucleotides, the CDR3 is TGTGCCAGCAGCCCCAGCGGCAATGAGCAGTTCTTC.

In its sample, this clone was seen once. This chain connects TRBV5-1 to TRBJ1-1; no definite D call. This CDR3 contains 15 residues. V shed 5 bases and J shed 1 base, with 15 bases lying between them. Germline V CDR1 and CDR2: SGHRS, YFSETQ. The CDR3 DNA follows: TGCGCCAGCAGTCAGACGGGGATTAAGAACACTGAAGCTTTCTTT. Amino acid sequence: CASSQTGIKNTEAFF.

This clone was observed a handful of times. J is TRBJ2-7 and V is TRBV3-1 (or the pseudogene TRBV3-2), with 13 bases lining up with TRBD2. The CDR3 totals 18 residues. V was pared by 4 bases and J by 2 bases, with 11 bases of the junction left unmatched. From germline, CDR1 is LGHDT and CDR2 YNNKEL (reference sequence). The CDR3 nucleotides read TGTGCCAGCAGCCCCTCCGGGACTAGCGGGAAGTACACCTACGAGCAGTACTTC. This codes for CASSPSGTSGKYTYEQYF.

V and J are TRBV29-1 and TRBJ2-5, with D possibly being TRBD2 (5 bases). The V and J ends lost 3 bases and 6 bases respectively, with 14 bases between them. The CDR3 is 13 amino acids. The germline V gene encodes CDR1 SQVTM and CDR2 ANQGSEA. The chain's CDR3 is CSVDQDPGKTQYF. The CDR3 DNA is TGCAGCGTTGACCAGGACCCCGGGAAGACCCAGTACTTC.

The CDR3 spells CASSQGRMEETQYF. The CDR3 DNA is TGCGCCAGCAGCCAAGGGAGAATGGAAGAGACCCAGTACTTC. This chain connects TRBV4-3 to TRBJ2-5; no definite D call. V lost 1 base and J 3 bases, leaving 9 bases between the germline ends. Per germline, CDR1 LGHNA and CDR2 YSLEER. This CDR3 is 14 amino acids long.

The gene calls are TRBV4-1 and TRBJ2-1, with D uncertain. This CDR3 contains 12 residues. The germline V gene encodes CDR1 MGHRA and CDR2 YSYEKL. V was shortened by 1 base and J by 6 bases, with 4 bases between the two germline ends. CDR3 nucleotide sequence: TGCGCCAGCAGCCAAGGAGGCAATGAGCAGTTCTTC. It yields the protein CASSQGGNEQFF.

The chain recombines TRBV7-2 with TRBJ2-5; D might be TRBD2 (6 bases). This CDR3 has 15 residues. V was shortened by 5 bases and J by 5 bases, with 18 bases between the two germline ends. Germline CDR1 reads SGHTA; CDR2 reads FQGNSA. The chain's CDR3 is CASSLRDSWRETQYF. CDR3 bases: TGTGCCAGCAGCCTTCGGGACTCTTGGCGGGAGACCCAGTACTTC.

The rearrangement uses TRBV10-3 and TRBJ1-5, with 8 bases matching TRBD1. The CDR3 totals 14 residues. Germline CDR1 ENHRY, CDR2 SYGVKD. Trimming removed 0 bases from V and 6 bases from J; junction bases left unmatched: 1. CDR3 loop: CAISESQGVQPQHF. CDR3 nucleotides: TGTGCCATCAGTGAGTCACAGGGGGTTCAGCCCCAGCATTTT.

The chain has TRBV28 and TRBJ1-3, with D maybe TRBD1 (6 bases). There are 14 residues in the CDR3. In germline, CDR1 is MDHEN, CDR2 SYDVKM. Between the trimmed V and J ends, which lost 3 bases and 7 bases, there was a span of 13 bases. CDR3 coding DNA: TGTGCCAGCAGTTTTCAACAGGGCGGGAACACCATATATTTT. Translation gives CASSFQQGGNTIYF.

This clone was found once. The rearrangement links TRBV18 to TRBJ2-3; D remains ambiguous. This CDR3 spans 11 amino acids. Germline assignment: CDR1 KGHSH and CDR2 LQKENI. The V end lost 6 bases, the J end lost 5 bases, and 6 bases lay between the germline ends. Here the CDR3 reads CASSVQDTQYF. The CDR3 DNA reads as TGTGCCAGCTCTGTCCAAGATACGCAGTATTTT. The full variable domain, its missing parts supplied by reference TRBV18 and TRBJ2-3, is NAGVMQNPRHLVRRRGQEARLRCSPMKGHSHVYWYRQLPEEGLKFMVYLQKENIIDESGMPKERFSAEFPKEGPSILRIQQVVRGDSAAYFCASSVQDTQYFGPGTRLTVL.

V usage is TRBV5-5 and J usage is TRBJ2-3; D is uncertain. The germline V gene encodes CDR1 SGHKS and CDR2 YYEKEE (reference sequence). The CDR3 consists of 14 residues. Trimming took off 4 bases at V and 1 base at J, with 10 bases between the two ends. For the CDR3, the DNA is TGTGCCAGCAGCCTACAGACCGGCACAGATACGCAGTATTTT. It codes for CASSLQTGTDTQYF.

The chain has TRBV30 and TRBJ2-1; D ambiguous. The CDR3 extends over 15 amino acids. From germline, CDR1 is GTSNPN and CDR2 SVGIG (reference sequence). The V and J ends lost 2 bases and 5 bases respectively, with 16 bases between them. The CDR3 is CAWSYPVSLDNEQFF. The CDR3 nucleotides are TGTGCCTGGAGTTACCCGGTGAGTTTGGACAATGAGCAGTTCTTC. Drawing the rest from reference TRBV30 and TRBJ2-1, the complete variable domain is SQTIHQWPATLVQPVGSPLSLECTVEGTSNPNLYWYRQAAGRGLQLLFYSVGIGQISSEVPQNLSASRPQDRQFILSSKKLLLSDSGFYLCAWSYPVSLDNEQFFGPGTRLTVL.

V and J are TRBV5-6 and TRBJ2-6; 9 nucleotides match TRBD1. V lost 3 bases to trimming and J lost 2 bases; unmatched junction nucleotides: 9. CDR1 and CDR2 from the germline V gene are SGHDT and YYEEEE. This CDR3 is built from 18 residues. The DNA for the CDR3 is TGTGCCAGCAGCTCTGGTGGACAGGGGATTACTGGGGCCAACGTCCTGACTTTC. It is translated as CASSSGGQGITGANVLTF.